Following are 32 T cell receptor beta chains from one sample sequenced in a study of monozygotic twins with inflammatory bowel disease. TCRdb re-called the 5' RACE reads; every CDR3 protein appears as one record, without DNA. The table lists around 150,000 distinct CDR3 sequences. The material sequenced was blood. These receptor sequences come from a human donor with ulcerative colitis or Crohn's disease, or a healthy co-twin of an affected twin (not recorded which).

The chain couples TRBV5-4 to TRBJ2-4; TCRdb's D call of TRBD1 is untestable without DNA. Germline values: CDR1 SGHNT, CDR2 YYREEE (reference sequence). This CDR3 region has 16 residues. CDR3 sequence: CASSPPGTLAKNIQYF.

This chain joins TRBV5-6 and TRBJ1-5. In germline, CDR1 is SGHDT, CDR2 YYEEEE. CDR3 size: 14 residues. CDR3 amino acids: CASSLGWSNQPQHF.

J is TRBJ2-2 and V is TRBV2; TCRdb indicates TRBD1, and absent DNA this call remains unverified. Germline loops: CDR1 SNHLY, CDR2 FYNNEI. The CDR3 runs to 16 residues. The CDR3 reads CASSADRALATGELFF.

The gene calls are TRBV18 and TRBJ2-5; no DNA is available, so the TRBD1 call from TCRdb remains unchecked. The CDR3 consists of 17 residues. Germline CDR1 KGHSH, CDR2 LQKENI. The CDR3: CASSPITGGMGQETQYF.

The V gene is TRBV20-1, the J gene TRBJ1-1. The CDR3 covers 15 residues. Germline V CDR1 and CDR2: DFQATT, SNEGSKA (reference sequence). The CDR3 sequence is CSASEDSPDRTEAFF.

The chain combines TRBV5-1 with TRBJ2-1; TCRdb outputs TRBD2, but without DNA this stays unchecked. Germline CDR1 is SGHRS and CDR2 is YFSETQ. The CDR3 extends over 16 amino acids. The CDR3 region is CASSPGVAQGYNEQFF. Supplemented by reference TRBV5-1 and TRBJ2-1, the full variable domain reads KAGVTQTPRYLIKTRGQQVTLSCSPISGHRSVSWYQQTPGQGLQFLFEYFSETQRNKGNFPGRFSGRQFSNSRSEMNVSTLELGDSALYLCASSPGVAQGYNEQFFGPGTRLTVL.

The chain has TRBV5-5 and TRBJ2-1. CDR3 length equals 13 residues. The germline gives CDR1 SGHKS, CDR2 YYEKEE (reference sequence). The CDR3 region is CASSLSVNNEQFF.

The V gene is TRBV6-1, the J gene TRBJ1-1; TCRdb calls TRBD1, which cannot be checked without DNA. This CDR3 has 13 residues. CDR1 is MNHNS and CDR2 is SASEGT in the germline V gene. CDR3 protein: CASQGARGTEAFF.

The rearrangement links TRBV6-5 to TRBJ2-1; TCRdb gives TRBD1 as the D gene, but with no DNA this cannot be confirmed. The CDR3 runs to 16 residues. CDR1 and CDR2 (germline): MNHEY, SVGAGI. CDR3 loop: CASSYRGAGGFYEQFF.

The chain uses TRBV14 and TRBJ2-1; TCRdb's D gene call, TRBD2, goes unchecked for lack of DNA. The CDR3 spans 15 residues. Looked up from germline, CDR1 is SGHDN and CDR2 is FVKESK. CDR3 sequence: CASSHLAGGRNEQFF.

The CDR3 sequence: CATSDGLAAGWGEQFF. The V gene is TRBV24-1, the J gene TRBJ2-1; TCRdb's D gene call, TRBD2, goes unchecked for lack of DNA. The CDR3 is made up of 16 amino acids. The germline CDR1 and CDR2 sequences are KGHDR and SFDVKD.

The chain has TRBV5-4 and TRBJ1-1; with no DNA, the TCRdb D assignment of TRBD1 cannot be verified. Germline CDR1 reads SGHNT; CDR2 reads YYREEE (reference sequence). This CDR3 has 13 amino acids. CDR3 amino acids: CASSLQGSNEAFF.

J is TRBJ2-7 and V is TRBV27; TCRdb's D gene call, TRBD2, goes unchecked for lack of DNA. Germline assignment: CDR1 MNHEY and CDR2 SMNVEV (reference sequence). This CDR3 region has 16 residues. CDR3 protein: CASSYARGLPVYEQYF.

The chain employs TRBV5-1 and TRBJ1-2; TCRdb outputs TRBD1, but without DNA this stays unchecked. Germline CDR1 reads SGHRS; CDR2 reads YFSETQ. This CDR3 contains 14 residues. The CDR3 sequence: CASSRRDRNYGYTF.

The chain joins TRBV5-4 to TRBJ2-3; absent DNA, TCRdb's TRBD2 call cannot be checked. The CDR3 has 17 amino acids. Germline values: CDR1 SGHNT, CDR2 YYREEE (reference sequence). The CDR3 spells CASSLVPAGGSTDTQYF.

The chain combines TRBV21-1 with TRBJ2-7; with no DNA, the TCRdb D assignment of TRBD2 cannot be verified. TRBV21-1 is termed a pseudogene. This CDR3 is built from 19 residues. This CDR3 is CASSEGETVPKGPLYEQYF.

The chain links TRBV9 to TRBJ2-7; TCRdb outputs TRBD2, but without DNA this stays unchecked. CDR1 is SGDLS, CDR2 YYNGEE, per germline. The CDR3 runs 17 residues. The CDR3 spells CASSGRLAGGESCEQYF.

The J gene is TRBJ1-5, the V gene TRBV3-1; TCRdb's assignment of TRBD1 cannot be checked, as there is no DNA. CDR3 length: 15 amino acids. Germline CDR1 and CDR2: LGHDT and YNNKEL (reference sequence). The CDR3 reads CASSRTGNPNQPQHF.

The J gene is TRBJ2-3, the V gene TRBV20-1; TCRdb lists TRBD2, though no DNA is available to test this call. CDR3 length equals 14 residues. Per the germline V gene, CDR1 is DFQATT and CDR2 is SNEGSKA (reference sequence). The CDR3 sequence is CSSSSGRWADTQYF.

The chain employs TRBV2 and TRBJ2-3. CDR1 is SNHLY, CDR2 FYNNEI, per germline. The length of the CDR3 is 15 residues. The CDR3 protein is CASAEARNRGDTQYF.

This chain links TRBV5-5 with TRBJ1-5; the TCRdb call, TRBD1, lacks DNA for checking. Per germline, CDR1 SGHKS and CDR2 YYEKEE (reference sequence). CDR3 size: 16 residues. CDR3 amino acids: CASSLGGSGGNQPQHF. The full variable domain, with the rest looked up from reference TRBV5-5 and TRBJ1-5, is DAGVTQSPTHLIKTRGQQVTLRCSPISGHKSVSWYQQVLGQGPQFIFQYYEKEERGRGNFPDRFSARQFPNYSSELNVNALLLGDSALYLCASSLGGSGGNQPQHFGDGTRLSIL.

J is TRBJ2-3 and V is TRBV18. Germline CDR1 reads KGHSH; CDR2 reads LQKENI. This CDR3 is built from 15 residues. The CDR3 region is CASSRTEISTDTQYF.

The V and J genes are TRBV20-1 and TRBJ2-1; TCRdb proposes TRBD2, but this gene call is untestable without DNA. Germline values: CDR1 DFQATT, CDR2 SNEGSKA (reference sequence). CDR3 size: 15 residues. This chain's CDR3 is CSATEILAPYNEQFF.

The chain couples TRBV20-1 to TRBJ2-6; TCRdb's D gene call, TRBD1, goes unchecked for lack of DNA. The CDR3 runs 16 residues. Looked up from germline, CDR1 is DFQATT and CDR2 is SNEGSKA (reference sequence). CDR3 protein: CSATGTLSSGANVLTF.

The chain employs TRBV15 and TRBJ2-7; TCRdb's assignment of TRBD1 cannot be checked, as there is no DNA. CDR1 and CDR2 (germline): LNHNV, YYDKDF (reference sequence). The CDR3 extends over 15 amino acids. CDR3 residues: CATSRDNRGPASPYF.

The J gene is TRBJ2-1, the V gene TRBV20-1. The CDR3 has 13 amino acids. CDR1 DFQATT and CDR2 SNEGSKA come from the germline V gene (reference sequence). The CDR3 protein is CSAGSGSYNEQFF.

The chain couples TRBV6-5 to TRBJ2-7; checking the TCRdb D call of TRBD2 is not possible without DNA. The germline gives CDR1 MNHEY, CDR2 SVGAGI. The CDR3 is 16 amino acids. CDR3 loop: CASSYSRLAGNYEQYF.

The chain combines TRBV7-2 with TRBJ2-3; without DNA, the TCRdb call of TRBD1 cannot be checked. The CDR3 has 16 residues. The V gene's germline CDR1 is SGHTA and CDR2 FQGNSA. The CDR3 protein is CASSLDTTGVTDTQYF.

This chain connects TRBV4-1 to TRBJ1-4; there is no DNA to check the TCRdb D call of TRBD1. CDR3 length equals 15 residues. The V gene's germline CDR1 is MGHRA and CDR2 YSYEKL. CDR3 in amino acids: CACSSPGQGVAKLFF.

The V gene is TRBV12-3 or TRBV12-4, the J gene TRBJ1-5; TCRdb gives TRBD1 as the D gene, but with no DNA this cannot be confirmed. This CDR3 contains 14 residues. The CDR3 loop reads CASRVDRGNQPQHF.

The V call is TRBV2, the J call TRBJ2-3; as DNA is missing, the TRBD1 call by TCRdb cannot be tested. Germline V gene lookup returns CDR1 SNHLY and CDR2 FYNNEI. The CDR3 has 14 residues. The CDR3 region is CASSDDRVPDTQYF.

The chain couples TRBV7-6 to TRBJ2-1; TCRdb's D call, TRBD2, is unchecked because there is no DNA. CDR1 and CDR2 (germline): SGHVS, FNYEAQ. There are 16 residues in the CDR3. This chain's CDR3 is CASSLAWRAVDNEQFF.